This entry lists 18 T cell receptor beta chains sequenced from one sample in a study of T cell repertoires in cytomegalovirus infection. TCRdb redid the calling of the reads with MiXCR, one entry per CDR3 protein. The table lists around 260,000 distinct CDR3 sequences, roughly 26% of them singletons. The sample was PBMCs. These receptors were taken from a human donor in good health (CMV status not recorded). Some clones in this sample may be carry-over from other donors' samples.

There are a few counts of this clonotype. The chain joins TRBV7-8 to TRBJ2-1; 8 nucleotides line up with TRBD1. Germline values: CDR1 SGHVS, CDR2 FQNEAQ. The V segment lost 3 bases and the J segment 7 bases; nucleotides outside the gene matches: 11. This CDR3 spans 16 amino acids. Here the CDR3 reads CASSFIGQGYRNEQFF. The CDR3 nucleotides read TGTGCCAGCAGCTTCATTGGACAGGGTTATAGGAATGAGCAGTTCTTC.

This clonotype has a count of ten or more. CDR3 residues: CASSPTAEGAGRGLPRSSYEQYF. The DNA for the CDR3 is TGTGCCAGCAGCCCAACCGCGGAGGGCGCGGGCAGGGGTCTACCCAGGAGCTCCTACGAGCAGTACTTC. This chain connects TRBV7-2 to TRBJ2-7; D is possibly TRBD1 or TRBD2 (6 bases each). CDR3 length equals 23 residues. Germline V gene lookup returns CDR1 SGHTA and CDR2 FQGNSA. V dropped 5 bases and J dropped 0 bases, with 38 bases sitting between them.

This chain uses TRBV19 with TRBJ2-2, with D uncertain. The CDR3 contains 14 residues. Deletions cut 7 bases from V and 2 bases from J, with 11 bases between. CDR1 and CDR2 from the germline V gene are LNHDA and SQIVND (reference sequence). The DNA of the CDR3 is TGTGCCAGTAATTGGGATCCAAACACCGGGGAGCTGTTTTTT. Translation gives CASNWDPNTGELFF.

This clonotype has more than one count but fewer than ten. This sequence joins TRBV10-3 and TRBJ2-3; 11 bases align to TRBD1. Germline CDR1 reads ENHRY; CDR2 reads SYGVKD. The CDR3 sequence is 13 residues long. V was pared by 10 bases and J by 10 bases, with 10 bases of the junction left unmatched. The DNA of the CDR3 is TGTGCCACGGGGACAGGGGGAAGAGGTTCGCAGTATTTT. It encodes CATGTGGRGSQYF.

The chain links TRBV25-1 to TRBJ2-1; 11 nucleotides match TRBD2. V gave up 3 bases and J gave up 10 bases; unmatched junction bases: 8. The CDR3 covers 15 residues. The V gene's germline CDR1 is MGHDK and CDR2 SYGVNS. CDR3 coding DNA: TGTGCCAGCAGTGACGCGGGACTAGCGGATAGAGAGCAGTTCTTC. Translated: CASSDAGLADREQFF.

The chain carries TRBV29-1 and TRBJ1-1; D may be TRBD1 (5 bases). Looked up from germline, CDR1 is SQVTM and CDR2 is ANQGSEA. The CDR3 is 14 amino acids. The V and J ends lost 4 bases and 1 base respectively, with 13 bases between them. In DNA, the CDR3 is TGCAGCGTTGGTCAGGGTGTAAAGAACACTGAAGCTTTCTTT. This translates into CSVGQGVKNTEAFF.

The chain couples TRBV2 to TRBJ1-1; TRBD1 matches 7 bases. In germline, CDR1 is SNHLY, CDR2 FYNNEI. CDR3 length: 13 residues. J lost 2 bases, V lost 8 bases, and 5 bases had no gene match. The CDR3, as DNA: TGTGCCAGCGGCCGGGACAGAAACACTGAAGCTTTCTTT. Translation: CASGRDRNTEAFF.

The V call is TRBV3-1, the J call TRBJ2-4; TRBD2 matches 7 bases. This CDR3 region has 14 residues. The germline gives CDR1 LGHDT, CDR2 YNNKEL (reference sequence). J gave up 3 bases and V 4 bases, and 3 bases lay outside the gene matches. CDR3 DNA sequence: TGTGCCAGCAGCCGAGGCGGGAGCAAAAACATTCAGTACTTC. Translation: CASSRGGSKNIQYF.

Only a few counts were recorded for this clonotype. The chain combines TRBV19 with TRBJ2-7, with 8 bases fitting TRBD2. The CDR3 sequence is 14 residues long. Germline V lookup: CDR1 LNHDA, CDR2 SQIVND (reference sequence). Losses at the gene ends were 1 base for V and 4 bases for J; bases not matched to a gene: 3. The CDR3 here is CASSIGLASYEQYF. In DNA, the CDR3 is TGTGCCAGTAGTATAGGACTAGCGTCTTACGAGCAGTACTTC.

V gene TRBV5-5 combines with J gene TRBJ1-1, with D unclear. V was shortened by 0 bases and J by 6 bases, with 12 bases between the two germline ends. The CDR3 length is 14 residues. Germline V lookup: CDR1 SGHKS, CDR2 YYEKEE (reference sequence). Here the CDR3 reads CASSLADGLSEAFF. The DNA of the CDR3 is TGTGCCAGCAGCTTGGCCGACGGGCTTTCTGAAGCTTTCTTT.

This clonotype has just a few counts. The chain carries TRBV7-9 and TRBJ2-7; D possibly corresponds to TRBD1 (5 bases). Trimming stripped 5 bases from V and 3 bases from J, with 20 bases between. Germline lookup yields CDR1 SEHNR and CDR2 FQNEAQ (reference sequence). CDR3 length: 16 amino acids. The CDR3 DNA reads TGTGCCAGCAGCCAACAAGGGGCAAGTCCCAACTACGAGCAGTACTTC. Its protein is CASSQQGASPNYEQYF. Filled out from reference TRBV7-9 and TRBJ2-7, the complete variable domain reads DTGVSQNPRHKITKRGQNVTFRCDPISEHNRLYWYRQTLGQGPEFLTYFQNEAQLEKSRLLSDRFSAERPKGSFSTLEIQRTEQGDSAMYLCASSQQGASPNYEQYFGPGTRLTVT.

This clonotype was found a few times. The genes are TRBV5-1 and TRBJ1-5, with D possibly matching TRBD1 (6 bases). Per germline, CDR1 SGHRS and CDR2 YFSETQ. CDR3 length: 17 residues. Trimming removed 4 bases at V and 1 base at J, with 18 bases between. CDR3 in amino acids: CASSPGVGGVSNQPQHF. The DNA of the CDR3 is TGCGCCAGCAGCCCGGGGGTTGGGGGCGTAAGCAATCAGCCCCAGCATTTT.

This clonotype appeared many times. The CDR3 here is CASSSPGGGQFNEQFF. The CDR3 DNA follows: TGTGCCAGCAGCTCCCCTGGAGGGGGCCAATTCAATGAGCAGTTCTTC. The chain links TRBV7-2 to TRBJ2-1; TRBD1 might be the D (7 bases). CDR1 is SGHTA and CDR2 is FQGNSA in the germline V gene. The CDR3 has 16 amino acids. V shed 4 bases and J shed 6 bases, with 19 bases lying between them.

The table lists this clonotype with a few counts. The chain uses TRBV20-1 and TRBJ2-7; the match to TRBD2 covers 10 bases. V shed 5 bases and J 3 bases; nucleotides not matched to a gene: 10. The germline V gene encodes CDR1 DFQATT and CDR2 SNEGSKA (reference sequence). The CDR3 is 15 amino acids. The CDR3 region is CSAHTLSGGNYEQYF. The CDR3 bases are TGCAGTGCTCACACCCTTAGCGGGGGGAACTACGAGCAGTACTTC.

The V and J genes are TRBV6-8 and TRBJ2-7; unclear D gene. CDR1 MNHGY and CDR2 SAAAGT come from the germline V gene. V was pared by 6 bases and J by 2 bases, with 14 bases between. The CDR3 has 14 amino acids. The chain's CDR3 is CASSRATLAYEQYF. Here the CDR3 DNA reads TGTGCCAGCAGCCGAGCGACTCTAGCCTACGAGCAGTACTTC.

The chain joins TRBV7-6 to TRBJ1-2; 8 nucleotides agree with TRBD1. The CDR3 runs to 14 residues. V lost 5 bases, J lost 4 bases, and 6 bases stayed unmatched. CDR1 and CDR2 from the germline V gene are SGHVS and FNYEAQ. The CDR3 DNA is TGTGCCAGCAGCCGGACAGGGACGATCTATGGCTACACCTTC. Protein product: CASSRTGTIYGYTF.

The V call is TRBV6-2 or TRBV6-3, the J call TRBJ2-7; D is undetermined. Trimming left V 2 bases short and J 6 bases short, with 11 bases between. The germline CDR1 and CDR2 sequences are MNHEY and SVGEGT. CDR3 length: 13 amino acids. The CDR3 DNA reads as TGTGCCAGCAGTTACACTAAGGCGAGCGAGCAGTACTTC. Protein sequence: CASSYTKASEQYF.

The chain employs TRBV5-4 and TRBJ2-1; D call uncertain. The CDR3 covers 15 residues. The germline gives CDR1 SGHNT, CDR2 YYREEE (reference sequence). The V end was cut by 0 bases, the J end by 0 bases, with 7 bases between. CDR3 DNA sequence: TGTGCCAGCAGCTTGGCTCAGAACTCCTACAATGAGCAGTTCTTC. It yields the protein CASSLAQNSYNEQFF.